This TCR beta chain is drawn from a study of technical replicates of blood from several donors. The V gene's germline CDR1 is SGDLS and CDR2 YYNGEE. Unmatched junction bases numbered 7, after V lost 2 bases and J lost 5 bases. The CDR3 covers 14 residues. Using immunoSEQ multiplex PCR, the repertoire was profiled, and TCRdb retains in-frame clones only, with some absent. The repertoire holds about 64,000 clones, with 80% to 90% as singletons. The chain uses TRBV9 and TRBJ2-7, with TRBD1 identical over 7 bases. This clonotype was sampled from a human donor in good health. Some clones in this sample may be carry-over from other donors' samples. The specimen was PBMCs. The CDR3, as DNA: TGTGCCAGCAGCGTTGCGAGAGGGGGCGACGAGCAGTACTTC. Its protein is CASSVARGGDEQYF.